The 3 T cell receptor beta chains listed next were all sequenced from one sample in a study of regulatory T cells in long-lasting Graves disease. Specified time point: persistent/refractory GD, antithyroid drugs over 5 years with positive TRAb. PBMC-extracted RNA yielded the TCR library. To make TCR beta libraries, researchers used iRepertoire HTBI primers and Arm-PCR of CDR3 regions. TCRdb ran MiXCR on the multiplex PCR reads and lists one entry per CDR3 protein. Among a few hundred thousand distinct CDR3 sequences listed, 20% to 25% were seen once. Specimen: peripheral blood mononuclear cells (PBMCs), collected when the disease was refractory, from a patient treated with antithyroid drugs. The receptors originated from a female donor with Graves disease.

This clonotype was seen many times. The chain links TRBV28 to TRBJ1-3; 8 bases agree with TRBD1. The CDR3 is 16 residues long. V shed 4 bases, J shed 0 bases, and the junction held 5 bases outside the gene matches. Looked up from germline, CDR1 is MDHEN and CDR2 is SYDVKM. For the CDR3, the DNA is TGTGCCAGCAGTTGGGTTACAGGGGGCTCTGGAAACACCATATATTTT. Encoded protein: CASSWVTGGSGNTIYF. Supplemented by reference TRBV28 and TRBJ1-3, the full variable domain reads DVKVTQSSRYLVKRTGEKVFLECVQDMDHENMFWYRQDPGLGLRLIYFSYDVKMKEKGDIPEGYSVSREKKERFSLILESASTNQTSMYLCASSWVTGGSGNTIYFGEGSWLTVV.

As concerns this clonotype: At one boundary the junction diverges from the germline segment, which might be a read error. This chain links TRBV15 with TRBJ2-1; the D gene is possibly TRBD2 (5 bases). Per the germline V gene, CDR1 is LNHNV and CDR2 is YYDKDF (reference sequence). The CDR3 spans 15 residues. CDR3 bases: TGTGCCACCAGCAGAGGGGAGATCTGGGTCAATGAGCAGCTCTTC. Residues: CATSRGEIWVNEQLF.

The chain uses TRBV13 and TRBJ2-3, with TRBD2 matching 10 bases. V gave up 5 bases and J gave up 6 bases; unmatched junction bases: 2. The CDR3 loop spans 13 amino acids. The germline CDR1 and CDR2 sequences are PRHDT and FYEKMQ (reference sequence). The CDR3 region is CASSQREGDTQYF. The CDR3 region has the DNA TGTGCCAGCAGCCAGCGGGAGGGGGATACGCAGTATTTT.